This TCR beta chain was observed in a study of beta chain features in type 1 diabetes. The CDR3 covers 18 residues. With V trimmed by 0 bases and J by 2 bases, 6 bases remained unmatched. The V gene's germline CDR1 is SGDLS and CDR2 YYNGEE. Sorted CD4+ subsets: naive, central memory, regulatory, stem cell-like memory (CD45RO/CCR7/CD25/CD127/CD95/CD27 panel). To note about this clone: Its antigen is still unknown.

The study, taken as a whole, reports: Shorter TCRB CDR3s, moderately but significantly so, marked every one of the four CD4+ subsets in Type 1 diabetes patients.

Expressed TCRB transcripts were sequenced because the entire RNA isolate underwent reverse transcription. The table came from immunoSEQ multiplex PCR; TCRdb's copy has only in-frame clones and leaves some out. Altogether 130,000 to 150,000 clones are present, roughly 53% being singletons, with the ten largest covering under 0.5%. This TCR derives from a man aged 18 to 30 in good health. This rearrangement joins TRBV9 to TRBJ2-6, with 9 bases matching TRBD1. Sequencing input: Tregs from blood. The CDR3 nucleotides read TGTGCCAGCAGCGTAGGAACAGGGGGCCTGACTGGGGCCAACGTCCTGACTTTC. This sequence encodes CASSVGTGGLTGANVLTF.